The clone carrying this T cell receptor (beta chain) has just a few counts. RNA transcripts gave rise to amplified TCR beta CDR3 regions. During a first-round RT-PCR of the TCR CDR3, the HTBI primer set was used. TCRdb analysed the multiplex PCR reads with MiXCR anew, one entry per CDR3 protein. The profile shows roughly 570,000 distinct CDR3 sequences, about 43% of them singletons. This CDR3 contains 18 residues. V was clipped by 4 bases and J by 1 base, with 18 bases between them. Germline CDR1 reads SGHDT; CDR2 reads YYEEEE. The data are from a study of T cells in Graves' hyperthyroidism and ophthalmopathy.

Sequencing was carried out using peripheral blood or thyroid tissue (not recorded which). The source of this sequence is a woman under 30 with Graves' hyperthyroidism. The J gene is TRBJ2-6, the V gene TRBV5-6; possible D gene TRBD2, 5 bases. CDR3 sequence (DNA): TGTGCCAGCAGCCCCCAGATCGGGGTTATTTCTGGGGCCAACGTCCTGACTTTC. As protein: CASSPQIGVISGANVLTF.